This entry concerns a single TCR beta chain. Its antigen is currently unknown. Trimming took 6 bases from V and 1 from J, leaving 15 bases between them. The CDR3 spans 15 residues. The germline V gene has CDR1 LNHDA and CDR2 SQIVND (reference sequence). TCRdb keeps only in-frame clones here, not all; method: immunoSEQ multiplex PCR. Here the sample spans approximately 1,500,000 clones, around 97% being singletons. This specimen comes from a study of shared clonotypes between healthy human individuals. General observations from the study: Clonotype sharing across several donors was observed for around 5% of naive CD4 clonotypes.

CD45RA+ naive and CD45RA-negative memory subsets were separated from CD4+ cells. The chain couples TRBV19 to TRBJ1-1, with a tentative D call TRBD1 (5 bases). Specimen: naive CD4+ T cells sorted from blood. Subset denoted: CD45RA+ positively selected. The TCR sequence derives from a man younger than 45 in good health. The chain's CDR3 is CASSLPGRGNTEAFF. The CDR3 DNA reads as TGTGCCAGTAGCCTACCCGGGAGGGGGAACACTGAAGCTTTCTTT.